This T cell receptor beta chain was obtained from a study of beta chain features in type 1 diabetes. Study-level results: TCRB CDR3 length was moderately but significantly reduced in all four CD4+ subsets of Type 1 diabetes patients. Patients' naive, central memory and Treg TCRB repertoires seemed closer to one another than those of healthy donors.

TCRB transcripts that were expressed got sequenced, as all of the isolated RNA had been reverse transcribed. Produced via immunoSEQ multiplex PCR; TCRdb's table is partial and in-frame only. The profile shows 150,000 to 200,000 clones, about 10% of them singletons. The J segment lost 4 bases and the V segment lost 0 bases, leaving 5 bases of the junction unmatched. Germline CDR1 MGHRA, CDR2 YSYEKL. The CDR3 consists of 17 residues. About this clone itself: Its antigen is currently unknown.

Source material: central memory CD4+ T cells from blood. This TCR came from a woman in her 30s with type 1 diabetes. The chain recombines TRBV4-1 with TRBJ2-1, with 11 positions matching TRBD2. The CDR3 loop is CASSQETGTSGYNEQFF. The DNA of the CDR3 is TGCGCCAGCAGCCAAGAGACCGGGACTAGCGGATACAATGAGCAGTTCTTC.